The clone carrying this T cell receptor beta chain was seen only a few times. Combining a sample-barcoded 5' primer with a J-beta primer mix, a second PCR ran for roughly 7 to 11 cycles. TCRdb re-analysed the 5' RACE reads in MiXCR, keeping a single row per CDR3 protein. This sample has some 1.6 million distinct CDR3 sequences, with about 31% found just once. The data stem from a study of blood T cells in healthy people across ages. Study at large: When template switching was applied, about one barcoded beta molecule was captured per two T cells.

Germline CDR1 SGHTA, CDR2 FQGNSA. The V end was cut by 4 bases, the J end by 2 bases, with 12 bases between. The CDR3 totals 15 residues. At least 6 million PBMCs were isolated per sample. The total RNA that was extracted per sample amounted to at least 5 micrograms. This receptor was taken from a woman aged 25 to 39 in good health. The chain joins TRBV7-2 to TRBJ1-5; no reliable D call. Sequencing input: blood. Here the CDR3 reads CASSSRVWGNQPQHF. Written as DNA, the CDR3 is TGTGCCAGCAGCTCCCGAGTATGGGGCAATCAGCCCCAGCATTTT.